The subject of this entry is one TCR beta chain. As yet, its antigen is unknown. The read ends 3 residues shy of where the CDR3 ends; the end is completed using the germline J gene. Sequencing input was equivalent genomic DNA from CVID and controls. Assay: immunoSEQ multiplex PCR; the TCRdb copy retains only in-frame clones and omits some. The specimen has roughly 34,000 clones, none found just once. This sample is drawn from a study of T cell clonality in common variable immunodeficiency. Study-wide results and caveats: Links between repertoire features and CVID complications were heterogeneity-limited. In common variable immunodeficiency, TCR beta chains reportedly carried fewer deletions and N-nucleotide insertions.

Between the trimmed V and J ends, which lost 2 bases and 6 bases, there was a span of 14 bases. The CDR3 consists of 15 residues. Germline V CDR1 and CDR2: SNHLY, FYNNEI. CVID meant reduced serum IgG, IgA and/or IgM plus specific antibody deficiency. Caucasian heritage predominated among both patients and controls. This sequence was found in a human donor with common variable immunodeficiency. The specimen sequenced was peripheral blood mononuclear cells. V gene TRBV2 combines with J gene TRBJ1-5; possibly TRBD1 for D (6 bases). Partial CDR3 DNA: TGTGCCAGCAGTGAATGGGGGAGGGGGGGTCAGCCC. Protein product: CASSEWGRGGQP. The CDR3 reads in full as CASSEWGRGGQPQHF.